Listed below are T cell receptor beta chains from one sample, sequenced in a study of molecular identifiers for immune sequencing clone quantification. TCRdb passed the PCR reads through MiXCR, listing each CDR3 protein once. The sample contains about 500,000 distinct CDR3 sequences, over 20% of which appear only once. The sample consisted of naive CD8+ T cells from blood, with Jurkat cell RNA spiked in. Receptors were obtained from a human donor in good health. Some libraries in this study had Jurkat cell RNA spiked in. Both conserved end residues are part of each CDR3. The order of the fields is V gene, J gene, clone size, D gene, CDR3 protein, CDR3 DNA. The D gene is left open where the match is weak. Part of the rows lack a size; the others show once, few, many or a class for expanded clones.

v_gene: TRBV20-1; j_gene: TRBJ2-7; abundance: few; d_gene: .; CDR3aa: CSARDRSGLRYEQYF; CDR3nt: TGCAGTGCTAGAGATAGAAGCGGGCTTCGCTACGAGCAGTACTTC
v_gene: TRBV7-9; j_gene: TRBJ2-7; abundance: many; d_gene: .; CDR3aa: CASSLRTSYEQYF; CDR3nt: TGTGCCAGCAGCTTAAGAACGTCCTACGAGCAGTACTTC
v_gene: TRBV7-9; j_gene: TRBJ2-7; abundance: .; d_gene: .; CDR3aa: CASTPPVAESSYEQYF; CDR3nt: TGTGCCAGCACCCCACCCGTAGCGGAAAGCTCCTACGAGCAGTACTTC
v_gene: TRBV19; j_gene: TRBJ2-5; abundance: many; d_gene: .; CDR3aa: CASSPTSLETQYF; CDR3nt: TGTGCCAGTAGCCCGACTAGTCTGGAGACCCAGTACTTC
v_gene: TRBV2; j_gene: TRBJ2-7; abundance: many; d_gene: .; CDR3aa: CASSEDSATYEQYF; CDR3nt: TGTGCCAGCAGTGAGGACAGCGCTACCTACGAGCAGTACTTC
v_gene: TRBV6-5; j_gene: TRBJ2-7; abundance: many; d_gene: TRBD2; CDR3aa: CASSPRGVYLEQYF; CDR3nt: TGTGCCAGCAGTCCCCGGGGGGTCTATCTCGAGCAGTACTTC
v_gene: TRBV20-1; j_gene: TRBJ1-1; abundance: many; d_gene: .; CDR3aa: CSARVNTEAFF; CDR3nt: TGCAGTGCTAGAGTGAACACTGAAGCTTTCTTT
v_gene: TRBV28; j_gene: TRBJ2-7; abundance: few; d_gene: TRBD1; CDR3aa: CASSLWGQTYEQYF; CDR3nt: TGTGCCAGCAGTTTATGGGGACAGACCTACGAGCAGTACTTC
v_gene: TRBV6-4; j_gene: TRBJ2-1; abundance: .; d_gene: .; CDR3aa: CVSRRTASGPYNEQFF; CDR3nt: TGTGTCAGCAGGCGCACGGCAAGCGGCCCGTACAATGAGCAGTTCTTC
v_gene: TRBV20-1; j_gene: TRBJ2-2; abundance: few; d_gene: .; CDR3aa: CSARQGLTGELFF; CDR3nt: TGCAGTGCTAGACAGGGGCTGACCGGGGAGCTGTTTTTT
v_gene: TRBV4-1; j_gene: TRBJ2-6; abundance: .; d_gene: .; CDR3aa: CASSQADRAIISGANVPTF; CDR3nt: TGCGCCAGCAGCCAAGCTGATCGGGCCATAATCTCTGGGGCCAACGTCCCGACTTTC
v_gene: TRBV7-2; j_gene: TRBJ1-2; abundance: .; d_gene: .; CDR3aa: CASSLQTESLWNYGYTF; CDR3nt: TGTGCCAGCAGCTTACAAACCGAGAGCCTTTGGAATTATGGCTACACCTTC
v_gene: TRBV2; j_gene: TRBJ1-1; abundance: many; d_gene: .; CDR3aa: CASSDYGSSNTEAFF; CDR3nt: TGTGCCAGCAGTGATTACGGCAGCTCGAACACTGAAGCTTTCTTT
v_gene: TRBV7-2; j_gene: TRBJ2-3; abundance: .; d_gene: .; CDR3aa: CASSLVFGFTDTQYF; CDR3nt: TGTGCCAGCAGCTTAGTCTTCGGCTTCACAGATACGCAGTATTTT
v_gene: TRBV5-6; j_gene: TRBJ2-5; abundance: .; d_gene: .; CDR3aa: CASSPGYEGETQYF; CDR3nt: TGTGCCAGCAGCCCCGGGTACGAGGGGGAGACCCAGTACTTC
v_gene: TRBV7-2; j_gene: TRBJ2-2; abundance: many; d_gene: TRBD2; CDR3aa: CASSASGGLNTGELFF; CDR3nt: TGTGCCAGCAGCGCTAGCGGGGGCCTAAACACCGGGGAGCTGTTTTTT
v_gene: TRBV5-5; j_gene: TRBJ2-3; abundance: many; d_gene: TRBD2; CDR3aa: CASSLSPSGGVTDTQYF; CDR3nt: TGTGCCAGCAGCTTGTCCCCTAGCGGGGGGGTTACAGATACGCAGTATTTT
v_gene: TRBV28; j_gene: TRBJ2-5; abundance: many; d_gene: .; CDR3aa: CASSLGQLQETQYF; CDR3nt: TGTGCCAGCAGTTTAGGACAGTTACAAGAGACCCAGTACTTC
v_gene: TRBV7-9; j_gene: TRBJ2-1; abundance: many; d_gene: TRBD2; CDR3aa: CASSSTLLAGVGRAGNEQFF; CDR3nt: TGTGCCAGCAGCTCAACTCTACTAGCGGGAGTTGGGAGGGCCGGGAATGAGCAGTTCTTC
v_gene: TRBV20-1; j_gene: TRBJ2-7; abundance: .; d_gene: TRBD2; CDR3aa: CSARVLTSGYEQYF; CDR3nt: TGCAGTGCTAGAGTCTTGACTAGCGGCTACGAGCAGTACTTC
v_gene: TRBV29-1; j_gene: TRBJ1-1; abundance: many; d_gene: .; CDR3aa: CSVVTTGTEAFF; CDR3nt: TGCAGCGTTGTAACGACGGGCACTGAAGCTTTCTTT
v_gene: TRBV4-1; j_gene: TRBJ2-3; abundance: .; d_gene: .; CDR3aa: CASSQGPISTDTQYF; CDR3nt: TGCGCCAGCAGCCAAGGACCGATTAGCACAGATACGCAGTATTTT
v_gene: TRBV7-9; j_gene: TRBJ1-1; abundance: few; d_gene: .; CDR3aa: CASSFTGEDTEAFF; CDR3nt: TGTGCCAGCAGCTTCACGGGGGAGGACACTGAAGCTTTCTTT
v_gene: TRBV19; j_gene: TRBJ1-3; abundance: few; d_gene: .; CDR3aa: CASSLRDYSGNTIYF; CDR3nt: TGTGCCAGTAGCCTTCGGGATTACTCTGGAAACACCATATATTTT
v_gene: TRBV30; j_gene: TRBJ2-2; abundance: many; d_gene: .; CDR3aa: CAWSPGPSYTGELFF; CDR3nt: TGTGCCTGGAGTCCCGGGCCATCATACACCGGGGAGCTGTTTTTT
v_gene: TRBV6-2/TRBV6-3; j_gene: TRBJ1-1; abundance: many; d_gene: .; CDR3aa: CASSYSSSDEAFF; CDR3nt: TGTGCCAGCAGTTACTCCTCGTCAGATGAAGCTTTCTTT
v_gene: TRBV4-3; j_gene: TRBJ2-3; abundance: .; d_gene: TRBD2; CDR3aa: CASSQVLAGDNTDTQYF; CDR3nt: TGCGCCAGCAGCCAAGTGTTGGCGGGAGACAACACAGATACGCAGTATTTT
v_gene: TRBV18; j_gene: TRBJ2-3; abundance: many; d_gene: .; CDR3aa: CASSPDGIPTDTQYF; CDR3nt: TGTGCCAGCTCACCGGACGGGATTCCAACAGATACGCAGTATTTT
v_gene: TRBV11-2; j_gene: TRBJ2-7; abundance: .; d_gene: .; CDR3aa: CASSYSGVSYEQYF; CDR3nt: TGTGCCAGCAGTTACAGCGGCGTCTCCTACGAGCAGTACTTC
v_gene: TRBV2; j_gene: TRBJ2-3; abundance: many; d_gene: .; CDR3aa: CASSEVGRSTDTQYF; CDR3nt: TGTGCCAGCAGTGAAGTTGGACGATCCACAGATACGCAGTATTTT
v_gene: TRBV20-1; j_gene: TRBJ2-7; abundance: many; d_gene: .; CDR3aa: CSARDLEFRTGTSEQYF; CDR3nt: TGCAGTGCTAGAGATCTTGAGTTCCGGACAGGGACTAGCGAGCAGTACTTC
v_gene: TRBV2; j_gene: TRBJ2-7; abundance: many; d_gene: TRBD1; CDR3aa: CASSPDRGYEQYF; CDR3nt: TGTGCCAGCAGTCCGGACAGGGGCTACGAGCAGTACTTC
v_gene: TRBV7-9; j_gene: TRBJ1-4; abundance: .; d_gene: .; CDR3aa: CASSKTGLNEKLFF; CDR3nt: TGTGCCAGCAGCAAGACAGGACTTAATGAAAAACTGTTTTTT
v_gene: TRBV7-9; j_gene: TRBJ2-3; abundance: few; d_gene: .; CDR3aa: CASSLTGDLTDTQYF; CDR3nt: TGTGCCAGCAGCTTAACTGGAGACCTCACAGATACGCAGTATTTT
v_gene: TRBV5-1; j_gene: TRBJ2-5; abundance: many; d_gene: TRBD2; CDR3aa: CASSLGEVAGGIQETQYF; CDR3nt: TGCGCCAGCAGCTTGGGAGAGGTAGCGGGGGGAATCCAAGAGACCCAGTACTTC
v_gene: TRBV11-3; j_gene: TRBJ1-1; abundance: many; d_gene: .; CDR3aa: CASSSQLSGKKNTEAFF; CDR3nt: TGTGCCAGCAGCTCCCAATTGTCGGGCAAGAAGAACACTGAAGCTTTCTTT
v_gene: TRBV24-1; j_gene: TRBJ1-5; abundance: .; d_gene: .; CDR3aa: CATSDGRGNQPQHF; CDR3nt: TGTGCCACCAGTGATGGGAGGGGTAATCAGCCCCAGCATTTT
v_gene: TRBV6-6; j_gene: TRBJ1-1; abundance: few; d_gene: .; CDR3aa: CASSYSYTEAFF; CDR3nt: TGTGCCAGCAGTTACTCTTACACTGAAGCTTTCTTT
v_gene: TRBV2; j_gene: TRBJ1-1; abundance: .; d_gene: .; CDR3aa: CASSEPIMNTEAFF; CDR3nt: TGTGCCAGCAGTGAACCCATTATGAACACTGAAGCTTTCTTT
v_gene: TRBV30; j_gene: TRBJ2-7; abundance: few; d_gene: .; CDR3aa: CAWSVLGGAPYEQYF; CDR3nt: TGTGCCTGGAGTGTACTTGGGGGGGCTCCCTACGAGCAGTACTTC
v_gene: TRBV18; j_gene: TRBJ2-7; abundance: few; d_gene: TRBD1; CDR3aa: CASSPPDREYSYEQYF; CDR3nt: TGTGCCAGCTCACCACCGGACAGGGAGTACTCCTACGAGCAGTACTTC
v_gene: TRBV6-5; j_gene: TRBJ1-6; abundance: many; d_gene: TRBD1; CDR3aa: CASSSTGPNSPLHF; CDR3nt: TGTGCCAGCAGTTCGACAGGGCCAAATTCACCCCTCCACTTT
v_gene: TRBV2; j_gene: TRBJ2-7; abundance: .; d_gene: .; CDR3aa: CASTRVSYEQYF; CDR3nt: TGTGCCAGTACGCGGGTCTCCTACGAGCAGTACTTC
v_gene: TRBV28; j_gene: TRBJ2-1; abundance: .; d_gene: TRBD2; CDR3aa: CASSLYPDLAGGLNEQFF; CDR3nt: TGTGCCAGCAGTTTATATCCCGACTTAGCGGGAGGACTCAATGAGCAGTTCTTC
v_gene: TRBV6-6; j_gene: TRBJ2-7; abundance: many; d_gene: .; CDR3aa: CASSYDYEQYF; CDR3nt: TGTGCCAGCAGCTACGATTACGAGCAGTACTTC
v_gene: TRBV12-3/TRBV12-4; j_gene: TRBJ2-7; abundance: many; d_gene: TRBD1; CDR3aa: CASSLPADRATYEQYF; CDR3nt: TGTGCCAGCAGTCTGCCCGCAGACAGGGCTACCTACGAGCAGTACTTC
v_gene: TRBV30; j_gene: TRBJ2-3; abundance: many; d_gene: .; CDR3aa: CAWRPRARRGTDTQYF; CDR3nt: TGTGCCTGGAGGCCTCGAGCCAGGAGGGGCACAGATACGCAGTATTTT
v_gene: TRBV6-5; j_gene: TRBJ1-6; abundance: many; d_gene: .; CDR3aa: CASSTGGSGYNSPLHF; CDR3nt: TGTGCCAGCAGTACTGGTGGGTCCGGGTATAATTCACCCCTCCACTTT
v_gene: TRBV6-2/TRBV6-3; j_gene: TRBJ1-5; abundance: many; d_gene: .; CDR3aa: CASRDVQGNQPQHF; CDR3nt: TGTGCCAGCAGGGACGTACAGGGTAATCAGCCCCAGCATTTT